This is a list of T cell receptor beta chains from one sample in a study of blood T cell repertoires in COVID-19. Clones were read by immunoSEQ multiplex PCR, and TCRdb kept only the in-frame ones, dropping some. There are 200,000 to 250,000 clones in the sample; about 88% occur only once, and more than 6.5% lies in the top ten. Specimen: peripheral blood. The receptors shown here come from a woman between 65 and 79 years old with active or convalescent COVID-19. CDR3s include the opening cysteine and the closing phenylalanine or tryptophan. Each record gives: J gene, V gene, CDR3 protein.

J gene: TRBJ1-1
V gene: TRBV5-4
CDR3 protein: CASSLGGGRGTEAFF

J gene: TRBJ2-2
V gene: TRBV19
CDR3 protein: CASSVGGNTGELFF

J gene: TRBJ1-1
V gene: TRBV4-3
CDR3 protein: CASSPTGGPGAFF

J gene: TRBJ1-2
V gene: TRBV4-3
CDR3 protein: CASSQDWRATNYGYTF

J gene: TRBJ1-4
V gene: TRBV6-6
CDR3 protein: CASSYFEKAAGEKLFF

J gene: TRBJ1-2
V gene: TRBV7-8
CDR3 protein: CASSLAQVDREVYGYTF

J gene: TRBJ1-2
V gene: TRBV3-1/TRBV3-2
CDR3 protein: CASSPDGDSGYTF

J gene: TRBJ1-3
V gene: TRBV9
CDR3 protein: CASSELRGTGNTIYF

J gene: TRBJ2-7
V gene: TRBV7-3
CDR3 protein: CASSFLKRGDSYEQYF

J gene: TRBJ1-4
V gene: TRBV3-1/TRBV3-2
CDR3 protein: CASSQVGVTAALFF

J gene: TRBJ2-1
V gene: TRBV12-5
CDR3 protein: CASGLEGLLNEQFF

J gene: TRBJ2-2
V gene: TRBV5-1
CDR3 protein: CASSLEGLSSGELFF

J gene: TRBJ2-5
V gene: TRBV5-6
CDR3 protein: CASSLTDRQETQYF